The next 17 T cell receptor beta chains were all read from a single sample in a study of control samples from healthy donors and cancer patients. Libraries were prepared by immunoSEQ multiplex PCR; TCRdb keeps only in-frame clonotypes and omits some of them. The repertoire holds 65,000 to 100,000 clones, 75% to 95% seen once, with roughly a sixth in the top ten. Sample: blood. The receptor source for this set is a man aged 45-65 years in good health.

The V gene is TRBV20-1, the J gene TRBJ2-7, with D unclear. CDR1 is DFQATT, CDR2 SNEGSKA, per germline (reference sequence). CDR3 length: 11 amino acids. V shed 3 bases and J shed 2 bases, with 5 bases lying between them. In nucleotides, the CDR3 is TGCAGTGCTAGGGCCCCCTACGAGCAGTACTTC. Its protein product is CSARAPYEQYF.

J is TRBJ2-2 and V is TRBV5-1; D unresolved. The V gene's germline CDR1 is SGHRS and CDR2 YFSETQ. The CDR3 has 15 residues. V shed 2 bases and J shed 0 bases, with 8 bases lying between them. CDR3 DNA: TGCGCCAGCAGCTTACAGCTAGCGAACACCGGGGAGCTGTTTTTT. Translated, it gives CASSLQLANTGELFF. Supplemented by reference TRBV5-1 and TRBJ2-2, the full variable domain reads KAGVTQTPRYLIKTRGQQVTLSCSPISGHRSVSWYQQTPGQGLQFLFEYFSETQRNKGNFPGRFSGRQFSNSRSEMNVSTLELGDSALYLCASSLQLANTGELFFGEGSRLTVL.

The genes are TRBV18 and TRBJ1-2; tentative D call: TRBD1 (5 bases). The V end was cut by 3 bases, the J end by 8 bases, with 13 bases between. Germline CDR1 and CDR2: KGHSH and LQKENI. The CDR3 has 13 residues. CDR3 sequence reads: CASSPTGGEGYTF. The CDR3, as DNA: TGTGCCAGCTCACCTACAGGAGGAGAGGGCTACACCTTC.

In the case of this clone: The same CDR3 is also encoded by other DNA sequences in this sample. The genes are TRBV5-1 and TRBJ1-1, with D uncertain. The CDR3 contains 14 residues. Trimming pared 0 bases from V and 1 base from J, leaving 7 bases between. Germline lookup yields CDR1 SGHRS and CDR2 YFSETQ. In nucleotides, the CDR3 is TGCGCCAGCAGCTTGGGAACGACGAACACTGAAGCTTTCTTT. Residues: CASSLGTTNTEAFF.

This rearrangement joins TRBV9 to TRBJ2-7; perhaps TRBD1 as D (5 bases). The CDR3 length is 13 residues. Germline V CDR1 and CDR2: SGDLS, YYNGEE. V was trimmed by 4 bases and J by 3 bases, leaving 11 bases between them. The chain's CDR3 is CASSSKGNYEQYF. The CDR3 nucleotides are TGTGCCAGCAGCAGTAAGGGGAACTACGAGCAGTACTTC.

The chain has TRBV5-1 and TRBJ2-2; 9 positions agree with TRBD1. V was clipped by 7 bases and J by 4 bases; unmatched bases: 2. The CDR3 length is 13 residues. The V gene's germline CDR1 is SGHRS and CDR2 YFSETQ. CDR3 residues: CASQDRGTGELFF. The DNA of the CDR3 is TGCGCCAGCCAGGACAGGGGCACCGGGGAGCTGTTTTTT.

The chain recombines TRBV2 with TRBJ1-1; D is undetermined. V was clipped by 6 bases and J by 0 bases, with 14 bases between them. This CDR3 is built from 15 residues. The germline CDR1 and CDR2 sequences are SNHLY and FYNNEI. The CDR3 DNA reads as TGTGCCAGCAGGCGGGCCCTGATAATGAACACTGAAGCTTTCTTT. Translating it yields CASRRALIMNTEAFF. The whole variable domain, filled in from reference TRBV2 and TRBJ1-1, reads EPEVTQTPSHQVTQMGQEVILRCVPISNHLYFYWYRQILGQKVEFLVSFYNNEISEKSEIFDDQFSVERPDGSNFTLKIRSTKLEDSAMYFCASRRALIMNTEAFFGQGTRLTVV.

The V call is TRBV2, the J call TRBJ2-7, with TRBD1 matching over 8 bases. V shed 4 bases, J shed 2 bases, and the junction held 16 bases outside the gene matches. Germline loops: CDR1 SNHLY, CDR2 FYNNEI. The CDR3 is made up of 18 amino acids. CDR3 region: CASSGPPRDRGSTYEQYF. The DNA of the CDR3 is TGTGCCAGCAGTGGCCCCCCGAGAGACAGGGGTTCGACCTACGAGCAGTACTTC.

A single count supports this clone. The V call is TRBV29-1, the J call TRBJ2-5, with D unclear. Germline V gene lookup returns CDR1 SQVTM and CDR2 ANQGSEA. This CDR3 region has 11 residues. The ends were cut back, 5 bases at V and 4 bases at J, with 8 bases in the middle. This chain's CDR3 is CSVRTAETQYF. CDR3 DNA: TGCAGCGTTCGAACCGCAGAGACCCAGTACTTC.

The rearrangement uses TRBV2 and TRBJ2-7; TRBD1 or TRBD2 may be the D gene (5 bases each). V gave up 6 bases and J gave up 7 bases, with 16 bases separating them. The germline CDR1 and CDR2 sequences are SNHLY and FYNNEI. The CDR3 totals 13 residues. CDR3 loop: CASRDMGEEEQYF. As DNA, the CDR3 is TGTGCCAGCAGGGACATGGGAGAAGAGGAGCAGTACTTC. The complete variable domain, with remaining parts taken from reference TRBV2 and TRBJ2-7, reads EPEVTQTPSHQVTQMGQEVILRCVPISNHLYFYWYRQILGQKVEFLVSFYNNEISEKSEIFDDQFSVERPDGSNFTLKIRSTKLEDSAMYFCASRDMGEEEQYFGPGTRLTVT.

The chain is built from TRBV5-1 and TRBJ1-1; 7 nucleotides agree with TRBD1. CDR1 and CDR2 from the germline V gene are SGHRS and YFSETQ. This CDR3 has 15 amino acids. V lost 1 base and J lost 4; bases outside the gene matches: 7. CDR3 nucleotides: TGCGCCAGCAGCTTGACAGGGGCTTCGGGCACTGAAGCTTTCTTT. Its translation: CASSLTGASGTEAFF.

The J gene is TRBJ1-4, the V gene TRBV7-9; no definite D call. Trimming took off 2 bases at V and 3 bases at J, with 7 bases between the two ends. There are 14 residues in the CDR3. CDR1 and CDR2 from the germline V gene are SEHNR and FQNEAQ (reference sequence). Written as DNA, the CDR3 is TGTGCCAGCAGCTTACAAAGCTCTAATGAAAAACTGTTTTTT. Translating gives CASSLQSSNEKLFF.

The chain combines TRBV2 with TRBJ2-2; 8 bases line up with TRBD1. This CDR3 has 14 amino acids. The germline CDR1 and CDR2 sequences are SNHLY and FYNNEI. V gave up 4 bases and J gave up 4 bases; unmatched junction bases: 2. The CDR3 region is CASSVGTGTGELFF. The CDR3 DNA follows: TGTGCCAGCAGTGTTGGGACAGGCACCGGGGAGCTGTTTTTT.

This clone has more than one count but fewer than ten. The CDR3 DNA reads TGTGCCAGTAGTCCACGGGGGGAATCTTCCTACGAGCAGTACTTC. It encodes CASSPRGESSYEQYF. The chain has TRBV19 and TRBJ2-7; 7 bases are a match to TRBD2. There are 15 residues in the CDR3. V was clipped by 5 bases and J by 1 base; unmatched bases: 8. Germline assignment: CDR1 LNHDA and CDR2 SQIVND (reference sequence).

The chain joins TRBV27 to TRBJ1-2, with D possibly TRBD1 on 5 matching bases. The CDR3 has 13 residues. Trimming stripped 6 bases from V and 2 bases from J, with 10 bases between. Germline V gene sequence: CDR1 MNHEY, CDR2 SMNVEV (reference sequence). CDR3 sequence: CASSLQENYGYTF. CDR3 DNA sequence: TGTGCCAGCAGCCTACAGGAAAACTATGGCTACACCTTC.

The chain couples TRBV5-6 to TRBJ1-1, with unresolved D. The CDR3 spans 13 residues. Germline values: CDR1 SGHDT, CDR2 YYEEEE. Trimming stripped 0 bases from V and 2 bases from J, with 5 bases between. CDR3 region: CASSLDPNTEAFF. As DNA, the CDR3 is TGTGCCAGCAGCTTGGATCCCAACACTGAAGCTTTCTTT.

The genes are TRBV9 and TRBJ2-1, with TRBD1 identical over 8 bases. The germline CDR1 and CDR2 sequences are SGDLS and YYNGEE. This CDR3 spans 14 amino acids. After removal of 4 bases from V and 6 bases from J, the junction contained 6 bases not matched to a gene. The CDR3 sequence is CASSPGTGFNEQFF. DNA of the CDR3: TGTGCCAGCAGCCCCGGGACAGGATTCAATGAGCAGTTCTTC.